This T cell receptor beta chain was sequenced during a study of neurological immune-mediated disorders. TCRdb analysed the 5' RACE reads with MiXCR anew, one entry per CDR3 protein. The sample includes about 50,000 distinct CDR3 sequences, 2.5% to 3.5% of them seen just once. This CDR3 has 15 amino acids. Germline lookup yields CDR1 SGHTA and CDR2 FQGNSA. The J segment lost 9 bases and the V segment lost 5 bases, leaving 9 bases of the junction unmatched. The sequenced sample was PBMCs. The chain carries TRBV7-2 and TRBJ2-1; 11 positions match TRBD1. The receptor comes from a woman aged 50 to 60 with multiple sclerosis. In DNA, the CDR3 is TGTGCCAGCAGCGCGGACAGGGGGCGAGGTAGTGAGCAGTTCTTC. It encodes CASSADRGRGSEQFF.